The clone carrying this T cell receptor beta chain showed up many times. The germline V gene encodes CDR1 DFQATT and CDR2 SNEGSKA (reference sequence). This CDR3 comprises 15 residues. The V and J ends lost 4 bases and 2 bases respectively, with 15 bases between them. The record originates from a study of early T cells in non-severe SARS-CoV-2 infection. TCRdb processed the 5' RACE reads anew with MiXCR; each CDR3 protein has one entry. This sample has roughly 36,000 distinct CDR3 sequences; approximately 5% occur once, and the top ten carry over 10%. This TCR was sampled from an adult who was a healthcare worker with PCR-confirmed SARS-CoV-2 infection or an uninfected control (not recorded which). The specimen was whole blood. The V and J genes are TRBV20-1 and TRBJ1-3; a weak D match, TRBD1 (6 bases). CDR3 DNA sequence: TGCAGTGCTACAGGGGAGGGTGTCCCTGGAAACACCATATATTTT. It codes for CSATGEGVPGNTIYF.